The clone carrying this T cell receptor beta chain was found a few times. These data originate in a study of T cells in Graves' hyperthyroidism and ophthalmopathy. RNA transcripts were the template for amplifying TCR beta CDR3 regions. Initially, a first-round RT-PCR of the TCR CDR3 employed the HTBI primer set. TCRdb redid the calling of the multiplex PCR reads with MiXCR, one entry per CDR3 protein. This table holds 350,000 to 400,000 distinct CDR3 sequences, just under 15% found once. The sequencing input was blood. This TCR was recovered from a woman in her thirties with Graves' hyperthyroidism.

In DNA form, the CDR3 reads TGCGCCAGCAGCTTGGGACAGGGTTGGGGCTACACCTTC. This translates into CASSLGQGWGYTF. The chain couples TRBV5-1 to TRBJ1-2, with 7 bases lining up with TRBD1. The length of the CDR3 is 13 residues. From germline, CDR1 is SGHRS and CDR2 YFSETQ. The J segment lost 8 bases and the V segment lost 0 bases, leaving 4 bases of the junction unmatched.